Detailed here is one T cell receptor (beta chain). This entry is derived from a study of blood T cell repertoires in COVID-19. The CDR3 has 13 residues. V was trimmed by 5 bases and J by 0 bases, leaving 6 bases between them. CDR1 and CDR2 from the germline V gene are SGHNT and YENEEA. The repertoire was sequenced with immunoSEQ multiplex PCR; TCRdb's copy has only in-frame clones and lacks some. The sample lists tens of thousands of clones; roughly 89% were seen once. Sample: peripheral blood. This clonotype was obtained from a man in his fifties or sixties with COVID-19, enrolled during active disease. The rearrangement links TRBV11-3 to TRBJ2-3; D is perhaps TRBD2 (5 bases). This CDR3 is CASSRESTDTQYF. In nucleotides, the CDR3 is TGTGCCAGCAGCAGGGAGAGCACAGATACGCAGTATTTT.